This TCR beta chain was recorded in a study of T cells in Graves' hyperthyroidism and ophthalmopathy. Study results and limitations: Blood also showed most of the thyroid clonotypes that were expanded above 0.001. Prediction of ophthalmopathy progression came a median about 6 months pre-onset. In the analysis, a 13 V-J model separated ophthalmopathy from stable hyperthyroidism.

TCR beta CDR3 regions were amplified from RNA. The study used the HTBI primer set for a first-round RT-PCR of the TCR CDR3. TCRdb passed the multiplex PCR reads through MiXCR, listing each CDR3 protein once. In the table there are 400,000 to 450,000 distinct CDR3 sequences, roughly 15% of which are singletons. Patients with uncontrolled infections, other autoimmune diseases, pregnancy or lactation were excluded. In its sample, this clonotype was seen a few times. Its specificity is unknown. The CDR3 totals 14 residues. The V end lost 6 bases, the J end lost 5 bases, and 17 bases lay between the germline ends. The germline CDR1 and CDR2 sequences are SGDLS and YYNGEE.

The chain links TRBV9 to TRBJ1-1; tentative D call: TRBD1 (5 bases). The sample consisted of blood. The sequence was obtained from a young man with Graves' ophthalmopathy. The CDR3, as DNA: TGTGCCAGCACCCCTGGGGCGGGCCGGACTGAAGCTTTCTTT. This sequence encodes CASTPGAGRTEAFF.